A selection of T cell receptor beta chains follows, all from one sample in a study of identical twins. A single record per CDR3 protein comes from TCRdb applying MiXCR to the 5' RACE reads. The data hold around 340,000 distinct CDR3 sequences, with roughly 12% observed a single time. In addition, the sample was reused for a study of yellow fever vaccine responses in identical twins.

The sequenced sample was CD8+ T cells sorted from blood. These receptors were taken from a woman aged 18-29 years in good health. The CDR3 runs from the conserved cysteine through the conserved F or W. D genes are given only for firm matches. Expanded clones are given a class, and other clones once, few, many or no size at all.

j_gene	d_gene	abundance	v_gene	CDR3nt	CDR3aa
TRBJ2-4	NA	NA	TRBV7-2	TGTGCCAGCAGCTTAAAAACCATAGCCAAAAACATTCAGTACTTC	CASSLKTIAKNIQYF
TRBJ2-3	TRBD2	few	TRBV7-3	TGTGCCAGCAGCTTAAGTTTCCTAGCGGGAAGGTGGGATACGCAGTATTTT	CASSLSFLAGRWDTQYF
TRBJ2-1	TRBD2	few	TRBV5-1	TGCGCCAGCAGAGTGGTGATAGCGGGAGGGGTTGAGCAGTTCTTC	CASRVVIAGGVEQFF
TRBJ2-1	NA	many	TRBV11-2	TGTGCCAGCAGCATCGACAGGAGGACTTACTCCTACAATGAGCAGTTCTTC	CASSIDRRTYSYNEQFF
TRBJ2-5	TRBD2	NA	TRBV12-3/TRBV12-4	TGTGCCAGCAGATCCTTGGGGGAGGGCGTTGGAGAGACCCAGTACTTC	CASRSLGEGVGETQYF
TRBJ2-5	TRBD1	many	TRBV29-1	TGCAGCGTTGTACAGGGGCACCAAGAGACCCAGTACTTC	CSVVQGHQETQYF
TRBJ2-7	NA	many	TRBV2	TGTGCCAGCAGGCCCGCACCTTACGAGCAGTACTTC	CASRPAPYEQYF
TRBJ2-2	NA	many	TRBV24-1	TGTGCCACCAGTGGTGTAACTAGCCCAAACACCGGGGAGCTGTTTTTT	CATSGVTSPNTGELFF
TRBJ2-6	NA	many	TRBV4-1	TGCGCCAGCAGCCAAGATCTGCGGGGCTCGGGGGCCAACGTCCTGACTTTC	CASSQDLRGSGANVLTF
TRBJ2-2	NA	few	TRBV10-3	TGTGCCATCAGTGAAAGGTGGGACTTCTTCACCGGGGAGCTGTTTTTT	CAISERWDFFTGELFF
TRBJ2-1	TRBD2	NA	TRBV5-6	TGTGCCAGCAGCTTTAAGGTGCTTACTAGCGGGCATGAGCAGTTCTTC	CASSFKVLTSGHEQFF
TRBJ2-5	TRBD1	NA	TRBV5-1	TGCGCCAGCAGCTTGGTGGGGACAGGGGGCGAGGAGACCCAGTACTTC	CASSLVGTGGEETQYF
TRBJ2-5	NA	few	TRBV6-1	TGTGCCAGCAGTGCTTGGGGACACGGGGAGACCCAGTACTTC	CASSAWGHGETQYF
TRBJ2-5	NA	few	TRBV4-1	TGCGCCAGCAGCTTTGAATCCCAAGAGACCCAGTACTTC	CASSFESQETQYF
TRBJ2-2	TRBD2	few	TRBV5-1	TGCGCCAGCAGCTTGGAGTATAGCGGGGGTAACACCGGGGAGCTGTTTTTT	CASSLEYSGGNTGELFF
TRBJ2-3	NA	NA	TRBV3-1	TGTGCCAGCTGCCCAGAGACAGGCGCGAGAGATACGCAGTATTTT	CASCPETGARDTQYF
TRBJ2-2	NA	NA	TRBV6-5	TGTGCCAGCAGTTACACCGTGGGGAGAGCGAACACCGGGGAGCTGTTTTTT	CASSYTVGRANTGELFF
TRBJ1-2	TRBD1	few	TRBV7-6	TGTGCCAGCAGTCCTAACCCGGGACAGCCGAGGATTAACTATGGCTACACCTTC	CASSPNPGQPRINYGYTF
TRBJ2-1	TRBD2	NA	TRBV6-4	TGTGCCAGCAGTCCTACTAGCGGGGTTAATGAGCAGTTCTTC	CASSPTSGVNEQFF
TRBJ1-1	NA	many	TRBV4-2	TGTGCCAGCAGCCAAGGGCCCCGGAACACTGAAGCTTTCTTT	CASSQGPRNTEAFF
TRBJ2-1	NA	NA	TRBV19	TGTGCCAGTATTGAAGGGCGGGCCTCCAATGAGCAGTTCTTC	CASIEGRASNEQFF
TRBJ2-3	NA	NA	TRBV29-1	TGCAGCGTTGAAAGTGACCCGGATACGCAGTATTTT	CSVESDPDTQYF
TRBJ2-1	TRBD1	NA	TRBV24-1	TGTGCCACCAGTGACCCGGACAGGGGCCCTAACAATGAGCAGTTCTTC	CATSDPDRGPNNEQFF
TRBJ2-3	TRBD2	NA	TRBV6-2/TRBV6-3	TGTGCCAGCAGTTACTCGAAGGGACTACCGTCGGATACGCAGTATTTT	CASSYSKGLPSDTQYF
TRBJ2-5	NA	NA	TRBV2	TGTGCCAGCAAGGGCAGGTACCAAGAGACCCAGTACTTC	CASKGRYQETQYF
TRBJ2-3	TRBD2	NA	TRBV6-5	TGTGCCAGCAGTTACCAGACTAGCGGGGGGGCAGATACGCAGTATTTT	CASSYQTSGGADTQYF
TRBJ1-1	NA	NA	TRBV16	TGTGCCAGCAGCCACGTGGGGACTGAAGCTTTCTTT	CASSHVGTEAFF
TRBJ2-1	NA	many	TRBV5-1	TGCGCCAGCAGCTTGGCCCTCAATGAGCAGTTCTTC	CASSLALNEQFF
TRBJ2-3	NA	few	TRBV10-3	TGTGCCATCAGTGAGTCGGTGGTAGCACAGGAAGATACGCAGTATTTT	CAISESVVAQEDTQYF
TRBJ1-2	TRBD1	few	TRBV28	TGTGCCAGCAGTCCCGCCTCAGGGGGAGCAATCTATGGCTACACCTTC	CASSPASGGAIYGYTF
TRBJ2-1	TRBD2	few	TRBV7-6	TGTGCCAGCAGCTTAGGGGCTAGCGGGTACAATGAGCAGTTCTTC	CASSLGASGYNEQFF
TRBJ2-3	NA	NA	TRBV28	TGTGCCAGCCTAAATCAGGGGTCCTACACAGATACGCAGTATTTT	CASLNQGSYTDTQYF
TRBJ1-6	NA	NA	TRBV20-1	TGCAGTGCTAGAGATTTTGGGGACACCTATAATTCACCCCTCCACTTT	CSARDFGDTYNSPLHF
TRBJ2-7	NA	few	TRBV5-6	TGTGCCAGCAGCTTGGCCCCGGGCAGGGTCGAGCAGTACTTC	CASSLAPGRVEQYF
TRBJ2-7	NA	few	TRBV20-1	TGCAGTGCTAGAGATGGGGACACCGACTACGAGCAGTACTTC	CSARDGDTDYEQYF
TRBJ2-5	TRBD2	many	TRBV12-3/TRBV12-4	TGTGCCAGCATCCTAGAGCGGGAGGGCGAGACCCAGTACTTC	CASILEREGETQYF
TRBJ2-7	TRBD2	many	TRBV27	TGTGCCAGCACCCTAGTAGCGGGAAGCTCCTACGAGCAGTACTTC	CASTLVAGSSYEQYF
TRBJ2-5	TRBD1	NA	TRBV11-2	TGTGCCAGCAGCTCAATATTTGGGGGGACAGGTCCGCAAGAGACCCAGTACTTC	CASSSIFGGTGPQETQYF
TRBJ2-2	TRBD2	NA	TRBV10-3	TGTGCCATCAGTGAGTCCGGAAAATTAGCTAGCGGGGAAAACACCGGGGAGCTGTTTTTT	CAISESGKLASGENTGELFF
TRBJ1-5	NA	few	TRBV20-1	TGCAGTGCTAGACTCGCGGGGGACGATAGCAATCAGCCCCAGCATTTT	CSARLAGDDSNQPQHF
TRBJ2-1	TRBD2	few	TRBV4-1	TGCGCCAGCAGCCCCTCTAGGGGAGGGCCCTCGTCCTACAATGAGCAGTTCTTC	CASSPSRGGPSSYNEQFF
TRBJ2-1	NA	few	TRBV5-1	TGCGCCAGCAGCCCAGGGCCGTCCGGGAGTGAGCAGTTCTTC	CASSPGPSGSEQFF
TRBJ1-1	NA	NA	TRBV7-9	TGTGCCATCAGGAAAAAAGGGAAGGTATTGAACACTGAAGCTTTCTTT	CAIRKKGKVLNTEAFF
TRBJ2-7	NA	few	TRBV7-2	TGTGCCAGCAGCTTATATTTGGCTGGGGCCTACGAGCAGTACTTC	CASSLYLAGAYEQYF
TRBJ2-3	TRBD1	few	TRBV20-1	TGCAGTGCTAGAGGGGACAGTGATCATTTT	CSARGDSDHF
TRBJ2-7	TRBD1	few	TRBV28	TGTGCCAGCAGCTTGCGGGCGGACAGGGGGTTGTCTCGCGAGCAGTACTTC	CASSLRADRGLSREQYF
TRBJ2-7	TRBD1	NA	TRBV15	TGTGCCACCAGCATGGACAGGTCGGTCTACGAGCAGTACTTC	CATSMDRSVYEQYF
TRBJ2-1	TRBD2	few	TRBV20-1	TGCAGTGCAACGGGACTAGCGGGAGACTACAATGAGCAGTTCTTC	CSATGLAGDYNEQFF
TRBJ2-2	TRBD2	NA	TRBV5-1	TGCGCCAGCAGCGGGCGGACTAGCGGGAGAGGTGAAACCGGGGAGCTGTTTTTT	CASSGRTSGRGETGELFF
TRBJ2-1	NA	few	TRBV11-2	TGTGCCAGCAGCTTGGGACACGTCGATGAGCAGTTCTTC	CASSLGHVDEQFF